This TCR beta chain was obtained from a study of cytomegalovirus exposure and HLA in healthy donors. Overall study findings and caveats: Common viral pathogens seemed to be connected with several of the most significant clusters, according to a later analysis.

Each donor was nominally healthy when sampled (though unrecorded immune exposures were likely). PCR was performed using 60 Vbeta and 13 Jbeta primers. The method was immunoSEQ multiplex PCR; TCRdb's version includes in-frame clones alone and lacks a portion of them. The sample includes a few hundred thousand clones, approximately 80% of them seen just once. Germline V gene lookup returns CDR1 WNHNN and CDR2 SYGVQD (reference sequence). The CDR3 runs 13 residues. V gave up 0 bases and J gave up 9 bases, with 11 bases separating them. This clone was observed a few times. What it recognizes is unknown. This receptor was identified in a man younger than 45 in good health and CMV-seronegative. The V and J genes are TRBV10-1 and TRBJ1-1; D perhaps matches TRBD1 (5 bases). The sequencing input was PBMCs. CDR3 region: CASSESGQGKAFF. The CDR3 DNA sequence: TGCGCCAGCAGTGAGTCGGGGCAGGGCAAAGCTTTCTTT.